This record covers a single T cell receptor beta chain. Sequenced by immunoSEQ multiplex PCR; TCRdb stores in-frame clones only, minus some. There are under 70,000 clones in the sample; 91% occur only once, and 1% to 1.5% lies in the top ten. The data originate from a study of T cell changes during pregnancy in multiple sclerosis. Germline V gene lookup returns CDR1 SGHDN and CDR2 FVKESK. CDR3 size: 13 residues. V shed 2 bases and J shed 5 bases, with 9 bases lying between them. Material: peripheral blood, obtained after pregnancy. The source is a female donor in good health, enrolled as a control in a pregnancy study. The chain combines TRBV14 with TRBJ1-2, with TRBD1 as a possible D gene (5 bases). DNA of the CDR3: TGTGCCAGCAGCCAATTACAGGCTTATGGCTACACCTTC. Translating gives CASSQLQAYGYTF.